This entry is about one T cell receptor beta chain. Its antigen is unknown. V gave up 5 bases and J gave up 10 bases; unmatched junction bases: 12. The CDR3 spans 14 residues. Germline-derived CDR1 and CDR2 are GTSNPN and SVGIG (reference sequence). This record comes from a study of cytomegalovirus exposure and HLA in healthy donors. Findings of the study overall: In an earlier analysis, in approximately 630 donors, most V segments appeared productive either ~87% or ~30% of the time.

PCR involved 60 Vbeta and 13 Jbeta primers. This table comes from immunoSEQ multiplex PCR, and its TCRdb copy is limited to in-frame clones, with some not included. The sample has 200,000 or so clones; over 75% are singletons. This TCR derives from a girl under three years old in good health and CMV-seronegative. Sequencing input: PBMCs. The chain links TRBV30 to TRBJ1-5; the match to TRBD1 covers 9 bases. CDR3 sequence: CAWSGTGFFEPQHF. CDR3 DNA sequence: TGTGCCTGGTCCGGGACAGGGTTTTTTGAACCCCAGCATTTT.